One and the same sample provided the 30 T cell receptor beta chains below, sequenced in a study of metastatic and nonmetastatic thyroid tumors (dated by TCRdb to the early 2020s). No treatment had been received by any patient before thyroid surgery. Receptor libraries were prepared by PCR. TCRdb names Illumina HiSeq 4000 as the instrument used. TCRdb redid the processing of the public reads, applying fastp at Q25 and MiXCR, and retained in-frame beta chains. The sample profile shows 15,000 to 20,000 clones; 22% of them were found once. Of the sample, 8.5% to 12% is held by the ten largest clones. The sample comprised tumor tissue. The receptors were gathered from a male donor with papillary thyroid cancer or a benign thyroid nodule (not recorded which). Some clones in this sample may be carry-over from other donors' samples.

A word on this clone: The CDR3 does not end in the conserved phenylalanine or tryptophan, so this is likely a read error. This chain connects TRBV20-1 to TRBJ2-7; D might be TRBD1 (5 bases). Per the germline V gene, CDR1 is DFQATT and CDR2 is SNEGSKA (reference sequence). The CDR3 spans 14 residues. CDR3 sequence: CSARPWGYSDEQYL. The CDR3 nucleotides are TGCAGTGCTAGGCCTTGGGGCTACTCCGACGAGCAGTACTTG.

The chain is built from TRBV5-1 and TRBJ1-2; TRBD1 agrees at 9 bases. V gave up 3 bases and J gave up 9 bases; unmatched junction bases: 9. The germline CDR1 and CDR2 sequences are SGHRS and YFSETQ. The CDR3 has 14 amino acids. In nucleotides, the CDR3 is TGCGCCAGCAGCTGGGGACAGGGCTCAAATCGCTACACCTTC. This translates into CASSWGQGSNRYTF.

This clone appeared many times. The chain has TRBV11-3 and TRBJ2-1; perhaps TRBD2 as D (5 bases). Trimming pared 5 bases from V and 4 bases from J, leaving 18 bases between. This CDR3 has 16 amino acids. Looked up from germline, CDR1 is SGHNT and CDR2 is YENEEA. CDR3 sequence (DNA): TGTGCCAGCAGCCCAAATGAGGGCAGGAGGTACAATGAGCAGTTCTTC. Protein: CASSPNEGRRYNEQFF.

This clone was seen many times. This rearrangement joins TRBV28 to TRBJ2-1; TRBD1 matches at 7 bases. V trimming: 3 bases; J trimming: 7 bases; junction bases outside the gene matches: 12. The germline gives CDR1 MDHEN, CDR2 SYDVKM. The CDR3 has 16 amino acids. In DNA, the CDR3 is TGTGCCAGCAGTTTCCGTTCAGGGGGATATTATAATGAGCAGTTCTTC. Its protein is CASSFRSGGYYNEQFF.

This clone was observed at least ten times. The chain recombines TRBV11-1 with TRBJ2-6; 7 bases line up with TRBD1. This CDR3 spans 17 amino acids. Losses at the gene ends were 7 bases for V and 0 bases for J; bases not matched to a gene: 9. Germline CDR1 reads SGHAT; CDR2 reads FQDESV (reference sequence). In DNA form, the CDR3 reads TGTGCCAGCACTAGGGGGCAGGGCTTCTCTGGGGCCAACGTCCTGACTTTC. Translating gives CASTRGQGFSGANVLTF.

The sample holds a few counts of this clone. The chain joins TRBV5-4 to TRBJ2-1, with TRBD2 matching 9 bases. The CDR3 totals 16 residues. The junction had 7 bases not matched to a gene; V was cut back by 2 bases and J by 4 bases. Looked up from germline, CDR1 is SGHNT and CDR2 is YYREEE (reference sequence). This chain's CDR3 is CASSFRREGLYNEQFF. The CDR3 DNA sequence: TGTGCCAGCAGCTTTAGGCGGGAGGGACTTTACAATGAGCAGTTCTTC.

V gene TRBV11-2 combines with J gene TRBJ1-4; perhaps TRBD1 as D (5 bases). The CDR3 spans 14 residues. Germline values: CDR1 SGHAT, CDR2 FQNNGV. Trimming cost V 4 bases and J 5 bases, with 11 bases left between them. The CDR3 spells CASSSGPTNEKLFF. The CDR3 bases are TGTGCCAGCAGCTCGGGACCGACGAATGAAAAACTGTTTTTT.

This clone was picked up one time. One end of the junction varies from germline; a read error may be responsible. The J gene is TRBJ2-2, the V gene TRBV29-1; D gene ambiguous. CDR1 and CDR2 from the germline V gene are SQVTM and ANQGSEA. The CDR3 has 14 amino acids. DNA for the CDR3: TGCAGCGTTGAGGGCCAAACGAACACCGGTGAGCAGTTTTTT. Its translation: CSVEGQTNTGEQFF.

This clone was seen repeatedly, ten times or more. The V call is TRBV6-1, the J call TRBJ2-3; D remains ambiguous. The CDR3 spans 13 residues. Looked up from germline, CDR1 is MNHNS and CDR2 is SASEGT. The CDR3 protein is CAAQGFFTDTQYF. The CDR3 coding sequence is TGTGCGGCCCAAGGTTTTTTTACAGATACGCAGTATTTT.

Of note for this clone: A read error may be the cause here, since a much bigger clone is one base away. Other DNA sequences of this sample code for an identical CDR3. V and J are TRBV20-1 and TRBJ1-3; 8 nucleotides align to TRBD1. This CDR3 is built from 14 residues. After removal of 3 bases from V and 4 bases from J, the junction contained 5 bases not matched to a gene. In germline, CDR1 is DFQATT, CDR2 SNEGSKA (reference sequence). The CDR3 is CSASDRGQGNTIYF. As DNA, the CDR3 is TGCAGTGCTAGTGACAGGGGACAGGGAAACACCATATATTTT.

By sample fraction, this clone is medium-sized. The V and J genes are TRBV9 and TRBJ2-1; 12 bases agree with TRBD2. Germline-derived CDR1 and CDR2 are SGDLS and YYNGEE. This CDR3 region has 16 residues. The V gene end was trimmed by 4 bases and the J gene end by 5 bases; junction bases not matched to a gene: 7. The CDR3 nucleotides are TGTGCCAGCAGCTCCCGGACTAGCGGGATCCACAATGAGCAGTTCTTC. It specifies CASSSRTSGIHNEQFF. Full variable domain (rest looked up from reference TRBV9 and TRBJ2-1): DSGVTQTPKHLITATGQRVTLRCSPRSGDLSVYWYQQSLDQGLQFLIQYYNGEERAKGNILERFSAQQFPDLHSELNLSSLELGDSALYFCASSSRTSGIHNEQFFGPGTRLTVL.

This clone rates as medium-sized. The V call is TRBV6-2 or TRBV6-3, the J call TRBJ2-1; no definite D call. Germline V gene sequence: CDR1 MNHEY, CDR2 SVGEGT. The CDR3 is 11 residues long. V was shortened by 4 bases and J by 4 bases, with 2 bases between the two germline ends. CDR3 residues: CASSWYNEQFF. The CDR3 DNA reads as TGTGCCAGCAGTTGGTACAATGAGCAGTTCTTC.

This clone has ten or more counts. The gene calls are TRBV5-1 and TRBJ1-3, with D unclear. This CDR3 comprises 14 residues. The V and J ends lost 0 bases and 1 base respectively, with 5 bases between them. The germline CDR1 and CDR2 sequences are SGHRS and YFSETQ. This CDR3 is CASSLGGSGNTIYF. Here the CDR3 DNA reads TGCGCCAGCAGCTTGGGGGGATCTGGAAACACCATATATTTT.

This clone was seen a handful of times. V and J are TRBV11-1 and TRBJ2-7; D may correspond to TRBD1 or TRBD2 (5 bases each). This CDR3 comprises 13 residues. Trimming left V 4 bases short and J 6 bases short, with 13 bases between. Per the germline V gene, CDR1 is SGHAT and CDR2 is FQDESV (reference sequence). The CDR3 nucleotides are TGTGCCAGCAGCTCCGGGACCGTTGTCGAGCAGTACTTC. This sequence encodes CASSSGTVVEQYF.

The table lists this clone with many counts. The V gene is TRBV7-9, the J gene TRBJ2-1; 10 bases fit TRBD1. The ends lost 4 bases at V and 6 bases at J; junction bases unmatched: 6. CDR1 and CDR2 (germline): SEHNR, FQNEAQ (reference sequence). There are 15 residues in the CDR3. CDR3 DNA: TGTGCCAGCAGCTCCTGGGACAGGGGAGTCAATGAGCAGTTCTTC. Its translation: CASSSWDRGVNEQFF.

Many counts were recorded for this clone. V gene TRBV6-1 combines with J gene TRBJ2-3; D is ambiguous. V dropped 5 bases and J dropped 7 bases, with 7 bases sitting between them. The CDR3 spans 11 residues. Germline-derived CDR1 and CDR2 are MNHNS and SASEGT. The CDR3 loop is CASSRWNTQYF. CDR3 sequence (DNA): TGTGCCAGCAGTCGGTGGAATACGCAGTATTTT.

This chain joins TRBV14 and TRBJ1-1; D remains unclear. CDR1 and CDR2 from the germline V gene are SGHDN and FVKESK. The V and J ends lost 8 bases and 0 bases respectively, with 7 bases between them. The CDR3 runs to 12 residues. The CDR3 loop is CASRLLNTEAFF. The CDR3, as DNA: TGTGCCAGCCGACTACTGAACACTGAAGCTTTCTTT.

The chain combines TRBV5-1 with TRBJ1-2, with TRBD1 identical over 10 bases. The CDR3 is made up of 14 amino acids. The junction had 8 bases not matched to a gene; V was cut back by 4 bases and J by 8 bases. Germline CDR1 reads SGHRS; CDR2 reads YFSETQ. CDR3 sequence reads: CASSIRTGGDGYTF. CDR3 in DNA: TGCGCCAGCAGCATAAGGACAGGGGGTGACGGCTACACCTTC.

This clone was seen many times. This chain joins TRBV11-3 and TRBJ1-1; D unclear. The germline CDR1 and CDR2 sequences are SGHNT and YENEEA. This CDR3 comprises 12 residues. Trimming removed 3 bases from V and 1 base from J, with 3 bases in between. For the CDR3, the DNA is TGTGCCAGCAGCTTCACGAACACTGAAGCTTTCTTT. Amino acid sequence: CASSFTNTEAFF.

By share, this clone counts as medium-sized (0.01 to 0.1%). This chain links TRBV6-1 with TRBJ2-5; 9 bases align to TRBD1. CDR1 and CDR2 from the germline V gene are MNHNS and SASEGT. The junction had 11 bases not matched to a gene; V was cut back by 6 bases and J by 9 bases. This CDR3 comprises 14 residues. CDR3: CASSQGQGLSAQYF. CDR3 nucleotides: TGTGCCAGCAGCCAGGGACAGGGTCTTTCGGCCCAGTACTTC.

The J gene is TRBJ2-1, the V gene TRBV11-2, with D possibly being TRBD2 (6 bases). The CDR3 loop spans 16 amino acids. V lost 4 bases to trimming and J lost 5 bases, with 18 bases between them. Germline V lookup: CDR1 SGHAT, CDR2 FQNNGV. The CDR3 sequence: CASSSRESGLHNEQFF. The CDR3 DNA is TGTGCCAGCAGCTCCCGCGAAAGCGGGCTCCACAATGAGCAGTTCTTC.

The chain uses TRBV5-4 and TRBJ2-2, with 7 nucleotides matching TRBD1. After removal of 0 bases from V and 7 bases from J, the junction contained 15 bases not matched to a gene. CDR3 size: 18 residues. Germline V CDR1 and CDR2: SGHNT, YYREEE (reference sequence). The CDR3 DNA reads as TGTGCCAGCAGCTTGGTCCTATGGGAAGGGGGCAATGACGGGGAGCTGTTTTTT. This sequence encodes CASSLVLWEGGNDGELFF.

This clone was counted ten times or more. V is TRBV6-1 and J is TRBJ1-1; maybe TRBD1 (5 bases). Deletions cut 6 bases from V and 1 base from J, with 12 bases between. CDR1 MNHNS and CDR2 SASEGT come from the germline V gene. The CDR3 consists of 14 residues. The chain's CDR3 is CASRPPGTNTEAFF. In DNA, the CDR3 is TGTGCCAGCAGGCCCCCAGGGACGAACACTGAAGCTTTCTTT.

By sample share, this clone is medium-sized. The gene calls are TRBV6-1 and TRBJ2-1; the D gene is possibly TRBD2 (6 bases). Trimming cost V 5 bases and J 10 bases, with 18 bases left between them. Germline V lookup: CDR1 MNHNS, CDR2 SASEGT. The CDR3 is 14 residues long. The CDR3 DNA reads TGTGCCAGCAGTCGCACGGGGGAGGTTGAGGAGCAGTTCTTC. Translating it yields CASSRTGEVEEQFF.

This clone has ten or more counts. The V and J genes are TRBV7-3 and TRBJ1-1, with D possibly matching TRBD1 (5 bases). The V and J ends lost 6 bases and 0 bases respectively, with 11 bases between them. This CDR3 is 14 amino acids long. Germline V gene sequence: CDR1 SGHTA, CDR2 FQGTGA. The CDR3 DNA follows: TGTGCCAGCAGTTTCGGACACTTGAACACTGAAGCTTTCTTT. Protein product: CASSFGHLNTEAFF.

This clone is medium-sized. The chain joins TRBV28 to TRBJ1-2; D unclear. Germline V lookup: CDR1 MDHEN, CDR2 SYDVKM. The CDR3 totals 17 residues. Trimming left V 2 bases short and J 1 base short, with 17 bases between. The CDR3 coding sequence is TGTGCCAGCAGTTTAACCCCCGGGCAGGATCTTAACTATGGCTACACCTTC. This codes for CASSLTPGQDLNYGYTF.

This clone came up many times. The CDR3 sequence: CASTDVSSYNEQFF. CDR3 sequence (DNA): TGCGCCAGCACGGACGTCAGCTCCTACAATGAGCAGTTCTTC. V is TRBV10-2 and J is TRBJ2-1, with D uncertain. With 7 bases removed from V and 0 bases from J, the gap between germline ends came to 10 bases. The germline gives CDR1 WSHSY, CDR2 SAAADI. The CDR3 extends over 14 amino acids.

The rearrangement links TRBV20-1 to TRBJ1-1; 8 bases match TRBD1. Germline loops: CDR1 DFQATT, CDR2 SNEGSKA (reference sequence). This CDR3 contains 16 residues. The trim removed 3 bases at V and 6 bases at J, leaving 15 bases unmatched. CDR3 bases: TGCAGTGCTAGGTGGGGACAGGTCCCTACCCGGGCTGAAGCTTTCTTT. Protein: CSARWGQVPTRAEAFF.

This clone showed up many times. V and J are TRBV19 and TRBJ1-1, with D possibly matching TRBD1 (5 bases). In germline, CDR1 is LNHDA, CDR2 SQIVND (reference sequence). Between the trimmed V and J ends, which lost 5 bases and 1 base, there was a span of 8 bases. CDR3 length: 13 amino acids. The CDR3 region has the DNA TGTGCCAGTAGTCGACAGCCGAACACTGAAGCTTTCTTT. This encodes CASSRQPNTEAFF.

The genes are TRBV11-2 and TRBJ2-2; perhaps TRBD1 as D (5 bases). CDR1 is SGHAT and CDR2 is FQNNGV in the germline V gene. Trimming removed 0 bases from V and 5 bases from J, with 13 bases in between. The CDR3 has 16 residues. CDR3 sequence: CASSLDLAGITGELFF. The CDR3 DNA sequence: TGTGCCAGCAGCTTAGATCTGGCAGGGATAACCGGGGAGCTGTTTTTT.